Included here is one T cell receptor (beta chain) sequence, with context. Its antigen remains unidentified. Using immunoSEQ multiplex PCR, the repertoire was profiled, and TCRdb retains in-frame clones only, with some absent. Of 150,000 or so clones listed, around 89% were seen once; the top ten hold about 11%. This sample is drawn from a study of radiation and T cells in renal cell carcinoma. General study points: Top tumor clonotypes rose in blood 2 weeks post-radiation, then contracted. Without pretreatment biopsies, baseline tumor clonotype presence was undetermined.

The time point: blood 4 weeks post-SBRT, at nephrectomy. Treatment meaning: 15 Gy SBRT to primary tumor, nephrectomy 4 weeks later. Nephrectomy followed 15 Gy stereotactic body radiation by 4 weeks. Trimming removed 4 bases at V and 0 bases at J, with 19 bases between. The CDR3 has 17 residues. The V gene's germline CDR1 is MGHRA and CDR2 YSYEKL. The chain is built from TRBV4-1 and TRBJ2-7, with D possibly TRBD1 on 7 matching bases. Sequencing was performed on blood, taken from a patient whose treatment included radiotherapy and nephrectomy. The clonotype comes from a woman aged 50 to 60 with renal cell carcinoma. CDR3 DNA: TGCGCCAGCAGCCGAAGTGGGGGGACAGACAGCTCCTACGAGCAGTACTTC. Its protein product is CASSRSGGTDSSYEQYF.